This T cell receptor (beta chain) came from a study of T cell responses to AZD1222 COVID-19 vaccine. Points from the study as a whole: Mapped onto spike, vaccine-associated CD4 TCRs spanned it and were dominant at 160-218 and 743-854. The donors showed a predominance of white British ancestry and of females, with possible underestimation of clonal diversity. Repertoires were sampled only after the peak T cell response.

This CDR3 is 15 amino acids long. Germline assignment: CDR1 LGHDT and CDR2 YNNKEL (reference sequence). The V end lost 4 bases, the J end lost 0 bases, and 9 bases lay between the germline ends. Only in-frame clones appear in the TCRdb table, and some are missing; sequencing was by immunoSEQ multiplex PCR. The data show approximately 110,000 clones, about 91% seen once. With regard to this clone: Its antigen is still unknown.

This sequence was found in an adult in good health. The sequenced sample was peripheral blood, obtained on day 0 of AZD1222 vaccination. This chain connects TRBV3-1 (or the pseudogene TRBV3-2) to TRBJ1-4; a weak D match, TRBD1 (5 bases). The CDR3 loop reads CASSLDSATNEKLFF. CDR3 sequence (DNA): TGTGCCAGCAGCCTCGACAGCGCAACTAATGAAAAACTGTTTTTT.